This TCR beta chain was retrieved from a study of regulatory T cells in long-lasting Graves disease. Study overall: Antithyroid drugs had been taken under 3 months by newly diagnosed Graves' patients.

In building TCR beta libraries, iRepertoire HTBI primers were used together with Arm-PCR of CDR3 regions. Each CDR3 protein gets one entry after TCRdb re-called the multiplex PCR reads with MiXCR. The data contain 360,000 or so distinct CDR3 sequences, roughly 16% of them singletons. This clonotype was found many times. Its specificity is not known. The time point was: newly diagnosed GD, antithyroid drugs for less than 3 months. Preparation of the TCR library used RNA extracted from PBMCs. There are 14 residues in the CDR3. The germline V gene encodes CDR1 MNHNS and CDR2 SASEGT. Trimming removed 4 bases at V and 7 bases at J, with 16 bases between. The study, taken as a whole, reports: Patients with persistent Graves' had lower TCR diversity than newly diagnosed patients.

These data were also reused for a study on T cells in Graves' hyperthyroidism and ophthalmopathy.

This clonotype was obtained from a woman between 18 and 29 years old with Graves disease. The genes are TRBV6-1 and TRBJ2-5, with D possibly being TRBD2 (6 bases). This sample comprised peripheral blood mononuclear cells (PBMCs), obtained at new diagnosis, from a patient treated with antithyroid drugs. This chain's CDR3 is CASSGLAGYGTQYF. CDR3 DNA sequence: TGTGCCAGCAGTGGGCTCGCGGGGTACGGGACCCAGTACTTC.